Below, 21 T cell receptor beta chains from the same sample are listed, as sequenced in a study of identical twins. MiXCR, applied by TCRdb to the 5' RACE reads, yields one record per CDR3 protein. The sample has a few hundred thousand distinct CDR3 sequences; around a tenth are singletons. Another study also made use of these data, one on yellow fever vaccine responses in identical twins.

What was sequenced was PBMCs. The receptors derive from a woman between 18 and 30 years old in good health.

This clonotype showed up just a few times. The chain recombines TRBV12-3 or TRBV12-4 with TRBJ2-1; 8 positions agree with TRBD2. This CDR3 has 15 amino acids. Trimming took 8 bases from V and 0 from J; bases not matched to a gene: 6. In DNA, the CDR3 is TGTGCCAGCTTTTTAGGGACTAGCTCCTACAATGAGCAGTTCTTC. Translating it yields CASFLGTSSYNEQFF.

The chain combines TRBV10-3 with TRBJ2-3, with TRBD2 identical over 13 bases. Germline CDR1 reads ENHRY; CDR2 reads SYGVKD. The CDR3 is 18 residues long. Trimming took 5 bases from V and 1 from J; bases not matched to a gene: 9. The CDR3 loop is CAISFKGLAGVGTDTQYF. The CDR3 DNA sequence: TGTGCCATCAGTTTTAAAGGACTAGCGGGAGTCGGCACAGATACGCAGTATTTT.

There are a few counts of this clonotype. The J gene is TRBJ2-5, the V gene TRBV28; the match to TRBD1 covers 8 bases. Germline-derived CDR1 and CDR2 are MDHEN and SYDVKM. The CDR3 is 15 residues long. After removal of 5 bases from V and 1 base from J, the junction contained 6 bases not matched to a gene. Here the CDR3 reads CASSTRDRFQETQYF. The DNA of the CDR3 is TGTGCCAGCAGTACCCGGGACAGGTTCCAAGAGACCCAGTACTTC. The full variable domain, in which reference TRBV28 and TRBJ2-5 provide the parts outside the CDR3, is DVKVTQSSRYLVKRTGEKVFLECVQDMDHENMFWYRQDPGLGLRLIYFSYDVKMKEKGDIPEGYSVSREKKERFSLILESASTNQTSMYLCASSTRDRFQETQYFGPGTRLLVL.

This clonotype was counted between two and nine times. The J gene is TRBJ2-3, the V gene TRBV5-1; D unclear. CDR1 is SGHRS, CDR2 YFSETQ, per germline. CDR3 length: 14 amino acids. V was cut by 4 bases and J by 2 bases, with 11 bases left in between. This chain's CDR3 is CASSTGPPTDTQYF. The CDR3 nucleotides read TGCGCCAGCAGCACGGGTCCCCCCACAGATACGCAGTATTTT.

The J gene is TRBJ2-5, the V gene TRBV20-1; 8 nucleotides agree with TRBD2. The CDR3 spans 15 residues. The junction had 12 bases not matched to a gene; V was cut back by 7 bases and J by 2 bases. From germline, CDR1 is DFQATT and CDR2 SNEGSKA (reference sequence). CDR3 DNA sequence: TGCAGTGTTGATACCCCGACTAGCGAGCAAGAGACCCAGTACTTC. Protein: CSVDTPTSEQETQYF.

This clonotype has a handful of counts. The chain combines TRBV12-3 or TRBV12-4 with TRBJ1-2; 12 bases align to TRBD1. The CDR3 spans 15 residues. With 6 bases clipped from V and 4 bases from J, the junction kept 6 bases outside the gene matches. The CDR3 protein is CASSLKGQGAYGYTF. CDR3 sequence (DNA): TGTGCCAGCAGCCTGAAGGGACAGGGGGCCTATGGCTACACCTTC.

CDR3 DNA: TGTGCCAGCAGTTACGCGTCGGGCACTGAAGCTTTCTTT. It codes for CASSYASGTEAFF. The V and J genes are TRBV6-6 and TRBJ1-1; D gene ambiguous. Trimming left V 2 bases short and J 4 bases short, with 8 bases between. The CDR3 length is 13 residues. Germline V gives CDR1 MNHNY, CDR2 SVGAGI (reference sequence).

The V and J genes are TRBV7-9 and TRBJ1-2; no reliable D call. Trimming took off 5 bases at V and 3 bases at J, with 19 bases between the two ends. Germline V CDR1 and CDR2: SEHNR, FQNEAQ (reference sequence). This CDR3 is 16 amino acids long. Written as DNA, the CDR3 is TGTGCCAGCAGCGGTACCCGACGGTCCCCGGACTATGGCTACACCTTC. This gives the protein CASSGTRRSPDYGYTF.

This clonotype has ten or more counts. The chain combines TRBV6-5 with TRBJ2-7; tentatively, D is TRBD2 (5 bases). This CDR3 is 14 amino acids long. Germline-derived CDR1 and CDR2 are MNHEY and SVGAGI. Trimming shortened V by 0 bases and J by 2 bases, and 8 bases separated the two germline ends. The CDR3 loop reads CASSYSVGAYEQYF. CDR3 DNA sequence: TGTGCCAGCAGTTACTCGGTCGGGGCCTACGAGCAGTACTTC.

This clonotype was counted a few times. The chain joins TRBV20-1 to TRBJ2-7, with unresolved D. The germline V and J ends were trimmed by 0 bases and 2 bases, with 14 bases remaining between them. CDR3 length equals 15 residues. From germline, CDR1 is DFQATT and CDR2 SNEGSKA (reference sequence). The CDR3 protein is CSARDAAASPYEQYF. In nucleotides, the CDR3 is TGCAGTGCTAGAGATGCGGCAGCTAGTCCCTACGAGCAGTACTTC.

This clonotype was detected many times. This chain joins TRBV29-1 and TRBJ2-7; 10 positions match TRBD2. The ends lost 4 bases at V and 2 bases at J; junction bases unmatched: 2. The germline V gene has CDR1 SQVTM and CDR2 ANQGSEA. The length of the CDR3 is 13 residues. This chain's CDR3 is CSVVLAGTYEQYF. The CDR3 DNA is TGCAGCGTTGTACTAGCGGGGACCTACGAGCAGTACTTC.

This clonotype has more than one count but fewer than ten. The chain carries TRBV27 and TRBJ2-1, with unresolved D. The CDR3 loop spans 15 amino acids. Trimming stripped 3 bases from V and 0 bases from J, with 9 bases between. Per germline, CDR1 MNHEY and CDR2 SMNVEV (reference sequence). CDR3 sequence reads: CASSFGRSSYNEQFF. The CDR3 coding sequence is TGTGCCAGCAGTTTTGGAAGGAGCTCCTACAATGAGCAGTTCTTC.

The chain carries TRBV6-1 and TRBJ2-5; D perhaps matches TRBD2 (7 bases). The CDR3 is 14 amino acids. Trimming took 7 bases from V and 5 from J, leaving 17 bases between them. Germline loops: CDR1 MNHNS, CDR2 SASEGT. Here the CDR3 DNA reads TGTGCCAGCAATAACAGGGAGGGGAAGGAGACCCAGTACTTC. Translated: CASNNREGKETQYF.

V and J are TRBV7-3 and TRBJ2-5, with TRBD2 identical over 8 bases. CDR3 length: 17 residues. The ends lost 5 bases at V and 5 bases at J; junction bases unmatched: 16. CDR1 is SGHTA, CDR2 FQGTGA, per germline. DNA of the CDR3: TGTGCCAGCAGCCCGGCGGGTAGCGGGGATCTCTGGGAGACCCAGTACTTC. Protein product: CASSPAGSGDLWETQYF.

This chain joins TRBV12-3 or TRBV12-4 and TRBJ2-2; TRBD2 agrees at 16 bases. This CDR3 is built from 17 residues. V shed 6 bases, J shed 2 bases, and the junction held 3 bases outside the gene matches. This CDR3 is CASRGLAGGTNTGELFF. The CDR3, as DNA: TGTGCCAGCAGGGGACTAGCGGGAGGGACAAACACCGGGGAGCTGTTTTTT.

This clonotype was observed at least ten times. The gene calls are TRBV6-2 or TRBV6-3 and TRBJ1-2, with D possibly being TRBD1 (6 bases). The CDR3 contains 14 residues. Deletions cut 3 bases from V and 2 bases from J, with 10 bases between. Per the germline V gene, CDR1 is MNHEY and CDR2 is SVGEGT. The CDR3 sequence is CASSYSTGNYGYTF. The CDR3 DNA reads TGTGCCAGCAGTTATTCGACAGGAAACTATGGCTACACCTTC.

A few counts support this clonotype. The chain is built from TRBV3-1 and TRBJ1-1; D is perhaps TRBD1 (5 bases). V shed 4 bases and J shed 5 bases, with 14 bases lying between them. The CDR3 sequence is 14 residues long. Germline V CDR1 and CDR2: LGHDT, YNNKEL (reference sequence). The CDR3 protein is CASSPSGVKTEAFF. The CDR3 nucleotides are TGTGCCAGCAGCCCGTCGGGGGTTAAGACTGAAGCTTTCTTT.

The chain combines TRBV6-2 or TRBV6-3 with TRBJ2-4; 11 nucleotides align to TRBD1. Per the germline V gene, CDR1 is MNHEY and CDR2 is SVGEGT. V trimming: 6 bases; J trimming: 6 bases; junction bases outside the gene matches: 4. The CDR3 has 14 residues. CDR3 sequence reads: CASSGTGGTNIQYF. In DNA form, the CDR3 reads TGTGCCAGCAGCGGGACAGGGGGGACAAACATTCAGTACTTC.

This clonotype has only a few counts. This rearrangement joins TRBV28 to TRBJ1-1, with D tentatively TRBD1 (5 bases). The CDR3 runs 14 residues. V lost 9 bases and J 1 base, leaving 15 bases between the germline ends. Per germline, CDR1 MDHEN and CDR2 SYDVKM. CDR3 region: CASLRAGQNTEAFF. The CDR3 DNA is TGTGCCAGTCTTCGGGCAGGACAGAACACTGAAGCTTTCTTT.

The gene calls are TRBV29-1 and TRBJ2-1, with a weak D call TRBD2 (6 bases). This CDR3 comprises 16 residues. Looked up from germline, CDR1 is SQVTM and CDR2 is ANQGSEA. The V end was cut by 6 bases, the J end by 7 bases, with 25 bases between. The CDR3 coding sequence is TGCAGCGTCCAGGGCGGCGGGGAGCTTGTAAGTAATGAGCAGTTCTTC. Protein sequence: CSVQGGGELVSNEQFF.

This clonotype occurred a few times. This chain links TRBV4-3 with TRBJ1-2; D gene unclear. There are 15 residues in the CDR3. The V gene's germline CDR1 is LGHNA and CDR2 YSLEER. Trimming stripped 0 bases from V and 6 bases from J, with 14 bases between. The CDR3 nucleotides read TGCGCCAGCAGCCAAGAATTTGGGCAGTGGCATGGCTACACCTTC. It encodes CASSQEFGQWHGYTF.